These T cell receptor beta chains were read from a single sample in a study of response to subunit inactivated influenza vaccine. From the RT-PCR reads, TCRdb called clonotypes with MiXCR, one entry per CDR3 protein. This sample has about 540,000 distinct CDR3 sequences; 12% to 15% occur once, and the top ten carry roughly 10%. Here the sequenced sample was PBMCs from blood, taken less than 13 days after vaccination. Receptor source: a man aged 45 to 65 who received an inactivated influenza vaccine. Both conserved end residues are part of each CDR3. D genes are given only for firm matches. Only some rows state a clone size, as once, few, many or a class for expanded clones.

size: .
length: 16
J: TRBJ2-3
D: .
V: TRBV4-2
CDR3: CASSQVLAAGTDTQYF
DNA: TGTGCCAGCAGCCAAGTTCTAGCCGCGGGCACAGATACGCAGTATTTT

size: .
length: 14
J: TRBJ2-5
D: .
V: TRBV18
CDR3: CASSPFPGTETQYF
DNA: TGTGCCAGCTCACCTTTTCCAGGGACGGAGACCCAGTACTTC

size: .
length: 16
J: TRBJ2-1
D: .
V: TRBV7-9
CDR3: CASSLAKGLSYNEQFF
DNA: TGTGCCAGCAGCTTAGCGAAGGGGCTCTCCTACAATGAGCAGTTCTTC

size: many
length: 15
J: TRBJ2-7
D: .
V: TRBV10-1
CDR3: CASSPVGEIAYEQYF
DNA: TGCGCCAGCAGCCCCGTAGGGGAAATTGCCTACGAGCAGTACTTC

size: few
length: 16
J: TRBJ2-3
D: .
V: TRBV4-3
CDR3: CASSQDLGTGTDTQYF
DNA: TGCGCCAGCAGCCAAGATCTCGGGACGGGCACAGATACGCAGTATTTT

size: .
length: 17
J: TRBJ1-6
D: TRBD1
V: TRBV5-4
CDR3: CASSSDRGRGFDSPLHF
DNA: TGTGCCAGCAGCTCGGACAGGGGGCGCGGGTTTGATTCACCCCTCCACTTT

size: .
length: 16
J: TRBJ2-7
D: .
V: TRBV4-3
CDR3: CASSQDITLIGREQYF
DNA: TGCGCCAGCAGCCAAGATATCACGCTAATTGGCCGCGAGCAGTACTTC

size: few
length: 15
J: TRBJ2-2
D: .
V: TRBV19
CDR3: CASSGTDLNTGELFF
DNA: TGTGCCAGTAGCGGGACGGATCTGAACACCGGGGAGCTGTTTTTT

size: .
length: 13
J: TRBJ2-7
D: .
V: TRBV28
CDR3: CASQRIGEREQYF
DNA: TGTGCCAGCCAACGGATCGGGGAGAGGGAGCAGTACTTC

size: many
length: 14
J: TRBJ2-2
D: .
V: TRBV3-1
CDR3: CASSLLGGTGELFF
DNA: TGTGCCAGCAGCCTGCTAGGTGGCACCGGGGAGCTGTTTTTT

size: few
length: 14
J: TRBJ2-7
D: .
V: TRBV7-2
CDR3: CASSAGPITYEQYF
DNA: TGTGCCAGCAGCGCGGGACCGATTACATACGAGCAGTACTTC

size: .
length: 15
J: TRBJ2-5
D: TRBD2
V: TRBV5-6
CDR3: CASSWAGGAEETQYF
DNA: TGTGCCAGCAGCTGGGCCGGGGGGGCTGAAGAGACCCAGTACTTC

size: few
length: 12
J: TRBJ2-1
D: .
V: TRBV21-1
CDR3: CASRAPRDEQFF
DNA: TGTGCCAGCAGAGCCCCAAGGGATGAGCAGTTCTTC

size: few
length: 15
J: TRBJ2-2
D: TRBD2
V: TRBV2
CDR3: CASSRRTSGNAELFF
DNA: TGTGCCAGTAGTAGGCGGACTAGCGGGAACGCGGAGCTGTTTTTT

size: .
length: 15
J: TRBJ2-7
D: TRBD1
V: TRBV27
CDR3: CASSDPDRRIWEQYF
DNA: TGTGCCAGCAGTGATCCGGACAGGCGTATCTGGGAGCAGTACTTC

size: .
length: 17
J: TRBJ2-7
D: .
V: TRBV20-1
CDR3: CSARSTGRDFLSYEQYF
DNA: TGCAGTGCTAGATCCACCGGCCGGGACTTTCTTTCCTACGAGCAGTACTTC

size: .
length: 12
J: TRBJ2-3
D: .
V: TRBV11-2
CDR3: CASTQGVDTQYF
DNA: TGTGCCAGCACCCAGGGAGTCGATACGCAGTATTTT

size: .
length: 17
J: TRBJ2-2
D: TRBD1
V: TRBV29-1
CDR3: CSVRSYTDRGNTGELFF
DNA: TGCAGCGTCAGGAGTTACACCGACAGGGGGAACACCGGGGAGCTGTTTTTT

size: .
length: 15
J: TRBJ2-1
D: TRBD2
V: TRBV12-3/TRBV12-4
CDR3: CASSYSSGIHNEQFF
DNA: TGTGCCAGCAGTTACTCTAGCGGGATTCATAATGAGCAGTTCTTC

size: .
length: 14
J: TRBJ1-2
D: TRBD1
V: TRBV29-1
CDR3: CSVYPTGANYGYTF
DNA: TGCAGCGTCTACCCGACAGGGGCTAACTATGGCTACACCTTC

size: .
length: 16
J: TRBJ2-5
D: TRBD2
V: TRBV4-2
CDR3: CASSRLSAGGQETQYF
DNA: TGTGCCAGCAGCCGACTGTCGGCGGGGGGACAAGAGACCCAGTACTTC

size: .
length: 15
J: TRBJ2-7
D: TRBD2
V: TRBV4-3
CDR3: CASSQGSGGSYEQYF
DNA: TGCGCCAGCAGCCAAGGCAGCGGGGGCTCCTACGAGCAGTACTTC

size: few
length: 15
J: TRBJ2-2
D: TRBD2
V: TRBV7-8
CDR3: CASSFTGEGTGELFF
DNA: TGTGCCAGCAGCTTTACGGGGGAGGGCACCGGGGAGCTGTTTTTT

size: few
length: 12
J: TRBJ1-5
D: .
V: TRBV24-1
CDR3: CATSDLGEPQHF
DNA: TGTGCCACCAGTGATTTGGGAGAACCCCAGCATTTT

size: once
length: 17
J: TRBJ2-1
D: TRBD2
V: TRBV7-2
CDR3: CACSLERGSEAPNEQFF
DNA: TGTGCCTGCAGCTTAGAGCGGGGTAGCGAGGCCCCTAATGAGCAGTTCTTC

size: .
length: 13
J: TRBJ2-3
D: .
V: TRBV7-3
CDR3: CASSFSLRDTQYF
DNA: TGTGCCAGCAGCTTTAGCCTCCGAGATACGCAGTATTTT

size: few
length: 14
J: TRBJ1-5
D: TRBD1
V: TRBV28
CDR3: CASRTTGGSQPQHF
DNA: TGTGCCAGCAGAACCACAGGGGGCTCTCAGCCCCAGCATTTT

size: few
length: 13
J: TRBJ2-3
D: .
V: TRBV25-1
CDR3: CASTRGATDTQYF
DNA: TGTGCCAGCACTAGGGGGGCCACAGATACGCAGTATTTT

size: few
length: 16
J: TRBJ2-1
D: TRBD1
V: TRBV4-2
CDR3: CASSQRDRGTYNEQFF
DNA: TGTGCCAGCAGCCAACGGGACAGGGGGACCTACAATGAGCAGTTCTTC

size: few
length: 14
J: TRBJ2-4
D: .
V: TRBV10-1
CDR3: CASSESIIGDIQYF
DNA: TGCGCCAGCAGTGAGTCAATTATAGGGGACATTCAGTACTTC

size: few
length: 14
J: TRBJ1-5
D: .
V: TRBV28
CDR3: CASVSGGAYQPQHF
DNA: TGTGCCAGCGTTTCCGGGGGGGCTTATCAGCCCCAGCATTTT

size: .
length: 17
J: TRBJ2-5
D: .
V: TRBV7-2
CDR3: CASSLRQRNAIQETQYF
DNA: TGTGCCAGCAGCTTAAGGCAGAGGAATGCAATCCAAGAGACCCAGTACTTC

size: .
length: 13
J: TRBJ2-2
D: .
V: TRBV20-1
CDR3: CSARDIRFQELFF
DNA: TGCAGTGCTAGAGATATCCGGTTTCAGGAGCTGTTTTTT

size: few
length: 14
J: TRBJ2-1
D: .
V: TRBV27
CDR3: CASSLGLGADEQFF
DNA: TGTGCCAGCAGTTTAGGGCTAGGTGCTGATGAGCAGTTCTTC

size: many
length: 14
J: TRBJ2-2
D: .
V: TRBV2
CDR3: CASQGRENTGELFF
DNA: TGTGCCAGCCAGGGCAGGGAGAACACCGGGGAGCTGTTTTTT

size: .
length: 13
J: TRBJ2-7
D: .
V: TRBV7-2
CDR3: CASSLGPLAEQYF
DNA: TGTGCCAGCAGCTTAGGACCCCTCGCCGAGCAGTACTTC

size: .
length: 14
J: TRBJ2-1
D: .
V: TRBV7-2
CDR3: CASSRRGRYNEQFF
DNA: TGTGCCAGCAGCCGCAGGGGCCGTTACAATGAGCAGTTCTTC

size: .
length: 14
J: TRBJ2-1
D: TRBD1
V: TRBV20-1
CDR3: CSAYTGTANNEQFF
DNA: TGCAGTGCTTATACCGGGACAGCTAACAATGAGCAGTTCTTC

size: .
length: 14
J: TRBJ2-1
D: .
V: TRBV6-2/TRBV6-3
CDR3: CASSPMISYNEQFF
DNA: TGTGCCAGCAGTCCCATGATTTCCTACAATGAGCAGTTCTTC

size: few
length: 14
J: TRBJ1-6
D: TRBD1
V: TRBV14
CDR3: CASKNRGWNSPLHF
DNA: TGTGCCAGCAAAAACAGGGGATGGAATTCACCCCTCCACTTT

size: few
length: 13
J: TRBJ2-3
D: .
V: TRBV6-4
CDR3: CASSDWVSDTQYF
DNA: TGTGCCAGCAGTGACTGGGTTTCAGATACGCAGTATTTT

size: many
length: 15
J: TRBJ2-7
D: TRBD1
V: TRBV5-1
CDR3: CASSFLRGQGYEQYF
DNA: TGCGCCAGCAGCTTCCTCCGTGGACAGGGGTACGAGCAGTACTTC

size: .
length: 14
J: TRBJ2-7
D: TRBD1
V: TRBV12-3/TRBV12-4
CDR3: CASSDRGELSEQYF
DNA: TGTGCCAGCAGCGACAGGGGCGAGTTGAGCGAGCAGTACTTC

size: few
length: 13
J: TRBJ2-5
D: .
V: TRBV5-1
CDR3: CASSMQLQETQYF
DNA: TGCGCCAGCAGCATGCAGCTACAAGAGACCCAGTACTTC

size: .
length: 14
J: TRBJ1-1
D: .
V: TRBV19
CDR3: CASTFGGLNTEAFF
DNA: TGTGCCAGTACTTTCGGGGGCCTGAACACTGAAGCTTTCTTT

size: few
length: 15
J: TRBJ2-7
D: TRBD2
V: TRBV20-1
CDR3: CSATPSGMSSYEQYF
DNA: TGCAGTGCTACCCCTAGCGGGATGAGCTCCTACGAGCAGTACTTC

size: few
length: 15
J: TRBJ2-5
D: TRBD2
V: TRBV4-3
CDR3: CASSQSSSGRETQYF
DNA: TGCGCCAGCAGCCAGTCATCTAGCGGGCGAGAGACCCAGTACTTC

size: many
length: 14
J: TRBJ1-3
D: TRBD1
V: TRBV29-1
CDR3: CSVKGAGSGNTIYF
DNA: TGCAGCGTTAAGGGGGCAGGCTCTGGAAACACCATATATTTT

size: few
length: 15
J: TRBJ1-6
D: TRBD1
V: TRBV18
CDR3: CASSPRQGTFEPLHF
DNA: TGTGCCAGCTCACCGCGACAGGGGACTTTTGAACCCCTCCACTTT

size: .
length: 14
J: TRBJ2-3
D: .
V: TRBV10-3
CDR3: CAIIPRDKTDTQYF
DNA: TGTGCCATCATCCCGCGGGATAAGACAGATACGCAGTATTTT

size: .
length: 19
J: TRBJ2-1
D: TRBD2
V: TRBV6-5
CDR3: CASSYFGGAGAVPYNEQFF
DNA: TGTGCCAGCAGTTACTTCGGGGGGGCGGGAGCGGTACCCTACAATGAGCAGTTCTTC

size: many
length: 15
J: TRBJ2-7
D: TRBD1
V: TRBV7-9
CDR3: CASSFGQGGMNEQYF
DNA: TGTGCCAGCAGCTTCGGACAGGGCGGGATGAACGAGCAGTACTTC

size: many
length: 14
J: TRBJ2-2
D: .
V: TRBV7-9
CDR3: CASSSRRDTGELFF
DNA: TGTGCCAGCAGCTCCCGGCGGGACACCGGGGAGCTGTTTTTT

size: .
length: 18
J: TRBJ2-1
D: TRBD2
V: TRBV11-2
CDR3: CASSAEGLAGGRNNEQFF
DNA: TGTGCCAGCAGCGCTGAAGGACTAGCGGGGGGACGTAACAATGAGCAGTTCTTC

size: few
length: 14
J: TRBJ2-5
D: TRBD2
V: TRBV5-8
CDR3: CASSLSWGGETQYF
DNA: TGTGCCAGCAGCCTTTCCTGGGGGGGGGAGACCCAGTACTTC

size: few
length: 15
J: TRBJ2-7
D: TRBD2
V: TRBV7-2
CDR3: CASSAPRAGEDEQYF
DNA: TGTGCCAGCAGCGCCCCAAGGGCGGGAGAGGACGAGCAGTACTTC

size: few
length: 17
J: TRBJ2-3
D: TRBD2
V: TRBV6-1
CDR3: CASSTPGLAGGRDTQYF
DNA: TGTGCCAGCAGCACTCCGGGACTAGCGGGAGGTAGAGATACGCAGTATTTT